This T cell receptor (beta chain) was observed in a study of blood T cell repertoires in COVID-19. Across the study: Acute-phase and convalescent COVID-19 samples originated in the United States, Italy and Spain.

The junction had 5 bases not matched to a gene; V was cut back by 3 bases and J by 0 bases. The CDR3 contains 16 residues. Germline V gene lookup returns CDR1 KGHDR and CDR2 SFDVKD. As handled by the study authors: Nucleated cell counts were estimated from reference gene primer amplification. Only in-frame clones appear in the TCRdb table, and some are missing; sequencing was by immunoSEQ multiplex PCR. V and J calls and clone size are those listed in that table; D and trimming were worked out from the DNA. The sample comprises about 280,000 clones, around 90% of which are singletons, and about 8.5% rests with the top ten.

This TCR was recovered from a man aged 18 to 30 with active or convalescent COVID-19. Sequenced material: peripheral blood. V usage is TRBV24-1 and J usage is TRBJ1-1; the match to TRBD1 covers 8 bases. This CDR3 reads CATSDPTGGMNTEAFF. The CDR3 bases are TGTGCCACCAGTGATCCAACAGGGGGAATGAACACTGAAGCTTTCTTT.